This paragraph covers one T cell receptor beta chain sequence. The data originate from a study of blood T cell repertoires in COVID-19. Study summary: The origin of the acute and convalescent COVID-19 samples was the United States, Italy and Spain. T cells, B-cell-depleted T cells, or PBMCs supplied cDNA or gDNA.

As handled by the study authors: Reference gene primer amplification in the assay estimated nucleated cell counts. Only in-frame clones appear in the TCRdb table, and some are missing; sequencing was by immunoSEQ multiplex PCR. Clone size and the V and J calls come from that table; the DNA yielded D and trimming. The sample has about 14,000 clones; 83% are singletons. This CDR3 comprises 14 residues. Germline V gives CDR1 MGHRA, CDR2 YSYEKL. With 4 bases clipped from V and 2 bases from J, the junction kept 4 bases outside the gene matches. The sequenced sample was peripheral blood. The clonotype comes from a woman between 55 and 75 years old with acute or convalescent COVID-19. The V gene is TRBV4-1, the J gene TRBJ2-7; 8 nucleotides line up with TRBD1. The CDR3 bases are TGCGCCAGCAGCCCCCGACAGGGGACCTACGAGCAGTACTTC. Amino acids: CASSPRQGTYEQYF.